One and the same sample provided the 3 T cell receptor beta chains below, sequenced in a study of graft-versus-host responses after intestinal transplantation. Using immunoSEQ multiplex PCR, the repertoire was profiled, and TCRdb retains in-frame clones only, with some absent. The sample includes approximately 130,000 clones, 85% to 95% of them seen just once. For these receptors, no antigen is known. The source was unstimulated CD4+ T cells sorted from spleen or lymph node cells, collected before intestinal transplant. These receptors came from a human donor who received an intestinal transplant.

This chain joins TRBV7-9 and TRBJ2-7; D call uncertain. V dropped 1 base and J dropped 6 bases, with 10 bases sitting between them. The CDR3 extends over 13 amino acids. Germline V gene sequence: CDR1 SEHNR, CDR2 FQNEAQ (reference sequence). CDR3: CASSLEQSSEQYF. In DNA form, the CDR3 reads TGTGCCAGCAGCTTAGAACAGAGCAGCGAGCAGTACTTC.

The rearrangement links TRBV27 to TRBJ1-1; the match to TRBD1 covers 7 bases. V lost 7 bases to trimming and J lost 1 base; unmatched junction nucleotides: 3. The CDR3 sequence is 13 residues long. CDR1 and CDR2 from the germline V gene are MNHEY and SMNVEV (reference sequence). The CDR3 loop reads CASNRGENTEAFF. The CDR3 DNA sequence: TGTGCCAGCAACAGGGGTGAGAACACTGAAGCTTTCTTT.

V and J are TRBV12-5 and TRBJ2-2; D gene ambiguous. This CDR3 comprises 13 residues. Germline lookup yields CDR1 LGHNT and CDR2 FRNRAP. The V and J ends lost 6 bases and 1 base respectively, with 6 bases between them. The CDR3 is CASGPGNTGELFF. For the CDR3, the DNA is TGTGCTAGTGGACCAGGGAACACCGGGGAGCTGTTTTTT.